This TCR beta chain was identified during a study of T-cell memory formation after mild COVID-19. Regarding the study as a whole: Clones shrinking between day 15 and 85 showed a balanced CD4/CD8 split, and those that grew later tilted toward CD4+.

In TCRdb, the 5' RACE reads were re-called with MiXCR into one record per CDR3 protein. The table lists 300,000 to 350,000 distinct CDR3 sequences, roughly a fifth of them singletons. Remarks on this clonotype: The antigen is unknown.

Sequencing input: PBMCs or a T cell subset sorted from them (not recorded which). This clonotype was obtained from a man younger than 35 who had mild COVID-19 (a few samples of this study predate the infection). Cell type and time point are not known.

The CDR3 bases are TGTGCCAGCAGCGTCATTTTCAGGGTGGGTGGCTACACCTTC. It specifies CASSVIFRVGGYTF. The chain has TRBV9 and TRBJ1-2; maybe TRBD1 (5 bases). CDR3 length: 14 amino acids. Germline values: CDR1 SGDLS, CDR2 YYNGEE. Trimming pared 2 bases from V and 7 bases from J, leaving 15 bases between.